This entry features one TCR beta chain sequence. The antigen remains unidentified. The sample originates from a study of T cell repertoires in cytomegalovirus infection. Overall study findings and caveats: Ex vivo responses were dominated by HLA-C-restricted CMV-specific TCR beta clonotypes.

CDR1 is KGHDR, CDR2 SFDVKD, per germline. The CDR3 contains 16 residues. The V and J ends lost 5 bases and 5 bases, in that order; junction bases with no gene match: 6. MiXCR, applied by TCRdb to the reads, yields one record per CDR3 protein. Among 200,000 or so distinct CDR3 sequences listed, around 35% were seen once. The sample in question was CD8+ T cells from cultured PBMCs, obtained from culture after CMV antigen stimulation. This receptor was taken from a human donor in good health (CMV status not recorded). Some clones in this sample may be carry-over from other donors' samples. The chain recombines TRBV24-1 with TRBJ2-1; TRBD2 matches at 12 bases. CDR3 sequence: CATSGSGTSGHNEQFF. The DNA for the CDR3 is TGTGCCACCAGTGGCTCCGGGACTAGCGGGCACAATGAGCAGTTCTTC.